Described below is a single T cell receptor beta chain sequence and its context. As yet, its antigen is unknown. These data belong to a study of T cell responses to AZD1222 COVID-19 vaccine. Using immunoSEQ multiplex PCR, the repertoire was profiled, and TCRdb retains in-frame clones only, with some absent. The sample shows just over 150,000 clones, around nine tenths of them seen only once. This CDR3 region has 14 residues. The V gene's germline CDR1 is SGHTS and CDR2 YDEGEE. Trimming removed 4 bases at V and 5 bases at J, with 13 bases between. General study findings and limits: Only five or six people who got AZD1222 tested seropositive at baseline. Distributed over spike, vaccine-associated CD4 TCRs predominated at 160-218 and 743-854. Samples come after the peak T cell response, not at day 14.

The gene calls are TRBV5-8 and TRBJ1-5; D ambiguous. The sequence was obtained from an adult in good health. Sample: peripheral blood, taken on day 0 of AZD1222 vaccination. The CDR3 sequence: CASSPWTGHQPQHF. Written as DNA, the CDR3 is TGTGCCAGCAGCCCATGGACTGGACATCAGCCCCAGCATTTT.